This T cell receptor beta chain was observed in a study of early T cells in non-severe SARS-CoV-2 infection (dated by TCRdb to the early 2020s). At the level of the whole study: Because TCR sequencing was done on bulk RNA from unsorted whole blood, the alpha and beta chains could not be paired.

Concerning this clonotype: Its antigen specificity is not known. A much bigger clone sits one base away, suggesting this may be a read error.

Library generation was performed with 5' RACE. Sequencing instrument: NextSeq 500. The TCR library protocol attached unique molecular identifiers to individual cDNA molecules to correct for sequencing error and PCR bias. TCR alpha and beta chains were both sequenced, and the abundances of alpha and beta sequences in each sample were closely correlated with each other. Per the authors' processing: V gene, J gene and CDR3 annotation of TCR sequences was performed with Decombinator V4. Expanded TCRs were defined as changing significantly between any two time points under a Poisson model with p below 0.0001. TCR abundances were normalised to the total number of TCRs sequenced in each sample and reported as counts per million. MAIT TCRs were defined by TRAV1-2 paired with TRAJ12, TRAJ20 or TRAJ33, and iNKT TCRs by TRAV10 paired with TRAJ18. VDJdb, accessed on 1 November 2021, was searched for TCRs annotated for CMV, EBV and SARS-CoV-2, and TCRs annotated for more than one antigen were excluded. TCRdb trimmed public reads at Q25 via fastp, called clones via MiXCR and kept in-frame beta chains. Every CDR3 protein is listed once, alongside the most common genes and DNA of its rows. TCRdb, rather than the study authors, made the V and J calls. The sample profile shows tens of thousands of distinct CDR3 sequences; approximately 5.9% of them were found once. The ten largest clonotypes hold 5.5% to 8% of the sample.

CDR1 KGHSH and CDR2 LQKENI were looked up in the germline V gene. Its CDR3 holds 15 amino acids, cysteine through phenylalanine. CDR3 DNA only is kept here, 45 bases in frame from base 1. Study-wide conclusions, independent of this receptor: VDJdb matching was skewed toward anti-spike CD8 responses, so virus-specific expansions were likely underestimated and private and CD4 specificities were missed.

The study was a case-control design nested within a healthcare worker cohort in London, UK, with weekly nasopharyngeal swab PCR tests and blood sampling. Healthcare workers were recruited during the week of the UK lockdown, between 23 and 31 March 2020, and followed weekly for up to about 16 weeks. Sequencing was carried out using whole blood. The chain links TRBV18 with TRBJ2-1, and possibly TRBD2, on 5 matching bases. The J call may be incorrect, as the DNA end agrees better with TRBJ2-7. The sequence derives from an adult who was a healthcare worker with PCR-confirmed SARS-CoV-2 infection or an uninfected control (not recorded which). The encoded CDR3 is CASSSWGVGYNEQYF. The DNA sequence is given as TGTGCCAGCTCGTCCTGGGGAGTGGGCTACAATGAGCAGTACTTC.